This T cell receptor (beta chain) was sequenced in a study of cytomegalovirus exposure and HLA in healthy donors. A note on this clone: Its antigen is unidentified.

Broader study findings: The classifier was said to identify cytomegalovirus status with high specificity and sensitivity. About 87% or about 30% of the time was how often most TCR beta V segments were productive, according to an earlier analysis.

V lost 3 bases to trimming and J lost 7 bases; unmatched junction nucleotides: 6. Germline V gene sequence: CDR1 ENHRY, CDR2 SYGVKD. The CDR3 length is 14 residues. The PCR employed 60 Vbeta primers together with 13 Jbeta primers. The repertoire was sequenced with immunoSEQ multiplex PCR; TCRdb's copy has only in-frame clones and lacks some. The sample records about 190,000 clones, about 88% being singletons. This clonotype was obtained from a woman aged 18-29 years in good health and CMV-seronegative. This chain joins TRBV10-3 and TRBJ1-2; the match to TRBD1 covers 9 bases. Specimen: PBMCs. CDR3 DNA: TGTGCCATCAGTGAACCCGACAGGGGGGGTGGCTACACCTTC. It specifies CAISEPDRGGGYTF.